Each of the 22 T cell receptor beta chains below was sequenced from the same sample in a study of T-cell reconstitution after alpha-beta-depleted transplantation in children. Unique molecular identifiers were used in preparing the TCRbeta library. TCRdb used MiXCR to reprocess the PCR reads, holding one entry per CDR3 protein. The table lists a few hundred thousand distinct CDR3 sequences, approximately 11% of them singletons. This material consisted of PBMCs from the stem cell graft donor, taken from the stem cell graft. The source is a human donor who donated a stem cell graft to a child with acute myeloid leukemia.

The CDR3 protein is CASSLSGSGPRGGEQYV. The CDR3 coding sequence is TGCGCCAGCAGCTTGTCCGGGTCGGGCCCTCGGGGTGGGGAGCAGTACGTC. V is TRBV5-1 and J is TRBJ2-7; tentative D call: TRBD2 (5 bases). Between the trimmed V and J ends, which lost 1 base and 7 bases, there was a span of 24 bases. Germline lookup yields CDR1 SGHRS and CDR2 YFSETQ. The CDR3 sequence is 17 residues long.

This clonotype has only one observation. The CDR3 nucleotides read TGCAGTGCGGAAGGACTAGCTAGCACCGGGGAGCTGTTTTTT. This codes for CSAEGLASTGELFF. The V gene is TRBV20-1, the J gene TRBJ2-2; 8 bases are shared with TRBD2. Germline V gene sequence: CDR1 DFQATT, CDR2 SNEGSKA (reference sequence). V dropped 6 bases and J dropped 4; count of bases not matched to a gene: 7. The CDR3 runs 14 residues.

This clonotype came up many times. The V gene is TRBV5-5, the J gene TRBJ1-4; weak D call: TRBD1 (6 bases). Trimming removed 3 bases at V and 0 bases at J, with 6 bases between. CDR3 length equals 14 residues. The germline CDR1 and CDR2 sequences are SGHKS and YYEKEE (reference sequence). The CDR3 bases are TGTGCCAGCAGCTGGACAGCAACTAATGAAAAACTGTTTTTT. Its translation is CASSWTATNEKLFF.

This clonotype showed up many times. The chain recombines TRBV7-8 with TRBJ2-4; D uncertain. Deletions cut 1 base from V and 0 bases from J, with 4 bases between. Germline-derived CDR1 and CDR2 are SGHVS and FQNEAQ. This CDR3 region has 14 residues. Here the CDR3 DNA reads TGTGCCAGCAGCTTAGGTGGAGCCAAAAACATTCAGTACTTC. Its translation is CASSLGGAKNIQYF.

Worth noting for this clonotype: The junction and the germline gene differ at one end; a read error may be behind it. This chain uses TRBV20-1 with TRBJ1-5; D perhaps matches TRBD1 (6 bases). The germline gives CDR1 DFQATT, CDR2 SNEGSKA (reference sequence). This CDR3 is 15 amino acids long. CDR3 sequence: CSARVEGQVNQHQHF. The CDR3 bases are TGCAGTGCTAGAGTTGAGGGACAAGTAAATCAGCACCAGCATTTT.

The chain is built from TRBV11-1 and TRBJ2-1, with 14 bases aligning to TRBD2. The CDR3 length is 18 residues. V dropped 5 bases and J dropped 4; count of bases not matched to a gene: 10. Per the germline V gene, CDR1 is SGHAT and CDR2 is FQDESV (reference sequence). The CDR3, as DNA: TGTGCCAGCAGCGCCCGGACTAGCGGGAGGTCCGGGTACAATGAGCAGTTCTTC. Translation gives CASSARTSGRSGYNEQFF.

This clonotype appeared many times. The V gene is TRBV7-3, the J gene TRBJ2-3; D may be TRBD2 (5 bases). Germline V CDR1 and CDR2: SGHTA, FQGTGA. V was clipped by 2 bases and J by 10 bases, with 13 bases between them. The CDR3 runs to 13 residues. The CDR3 DNA is TGTGCCAGCAGCTTAGACGAGGGCGGTTCGCAGTATTTT. This encodes CASSLDEGGSQYF.

This rearrangement joins TRBV4-2 to TRBJ2-1; 8 nucleotides agree with TRBD2. This CDR3 has 16 amino acids. V lost 1 base to trimming and J lost 4 bases; unmatched junction nucleotides: 6. In germline, CDR1 is LGHNA, CDR2 YNFKEQ. The CDR3 loop reads CASSQGSSGSYNEQFF. The CDR3 region has the DNA TGTGCCAGCAGCCAAGGTTCTAGCGGGTCGTACAATGAGCAGTTCTTC.

The rearrangement joins TRBV7-2 to TRBJ1-6; no clear D gene. This CDR3 comprises 14 residues. V lost 5 bases to trimming and J lost 6 bases, with 11 bases between them. Germline values: CDR1 SGHTA, CDR2 FQGNSA. CDR3 bases: TGTGCCAGCAGCGTAGGACGGCGTAATTCACCCCTCCACTTT. This codes for CASSVGRRNSPLHF.

The V call is TRBV5-1, the J call TRBJ2-5, with 7 positions matching TRBD1. J lost 5 bases, V lost 2 bases, and 6 bases had no gene match. CDR1 is SGHRS, CDR2 YFSETQ, per germline. There are 14 residues in the CDR3. The CDR3 here is CASSLRQGFETQYF. CDR3 in DNA: TGCGCCAGCAGCTTAAGACAGGGCTTCGAGACCCAGTACTTC.

This chain uses TRBV7-2 with TRBJ2-1; D is tentatively TRBD1 or TRBD2 (5 bases each). The CDR3 contains 13 residues. The germline V gene has CDR1 SGHTA and CDR2 FQGNSA. V gave up 8 bases and J gave up 9 bases, with 17 bases separating them. The CDR3 sequence is CASSRDLRAEQFF. The DNA of the CDR3 is TGTGCCAGCTCTCGGGACCTTCGGGCTGAGCAGTTCTTC.

This chain uses TRBV6-1 with TRBJ2-1; TRBD2 matches 9 bases. The germline CDR1 and CDR2 sequences are MNHNS and SASEGT. This CDR3 has 15 amino acids. V was pared by 7 bases and J by 5 bases, with 9 bases of the junction left unmatched. CDR3: CASTEAGTSNNEQFF. The CDR3 nucleotides read TGTGCCAGCACCGAAGCCGGGACTAGCAACAATGAGCAGTTCTTC.

This clonotype was recorded at least ten times. The chain couples TRBV2 to TRBJ2-5; D might be TRBD2 (6 bases). CDR3 size: 13 residues. From germline, CDR1 is SNHLY and CDR2 FYNNEI. The ends were cut back, 7 bases at V and 5 bases at J, with 14 bases in the middle. CDR3 DNA: TGTGCCAGCATATCGGGGGTCGGGGAGACCCAGTACTTC. Residues: CASISGVGETQYF.

The CDR3 reads CASSPTLAGELFF. The CDR3 coding sequence is TGTGCCAGCAGCCCTACGTTGGCCGGGGAGCTGTTTTTT. This chain uses TRBV3-1 with TRBJ2-2, with unresolved D. The CDR3 totals 13 residues. Germline V CDR1 and CDR2: LGHDT, YNNKEL (reference sequence). V lost 4 bases and J 6 bases, leaving 9 bases between the germline ends.

The rearrangement links TRBV7-9 to TRBJ2-1; TRBD2 might be the D (6 bases). The CDR3 has 13 amino acids. V lost 10 bases to trimming and J lost 2 bases, with 12 bases between them. CDR1 and CDR2 (germline): SEHNR, FQNEAQ (reference sequence). The CDR3 coding sequence is TGTGCCACAGGGCGGGGTGCCTACAATGAGCAGTTCTTC. This codes for CATGRGAYNEQFF.

This clonotype was picked up a small number of times. V usage is TRBV6-2 or TRBV6-3 and J usage is TRBJ2-2; the D gene is possibly TRBD1 (5 bases). The germline V gene has CDR1 MNHEY and CDR2 SVGEGT. The CDR3 is 17 residues long. The V and J ends lost 2 bases and 5 bases respectively, with 18 bases between them. CDR3: CASSYAQGVGKTGELFF. CDR3 coding DNA: TGTGCCAGCAGTTACGCTCAGGGCGTAGGGAAGACCGGGGAGCTGTTTTTT.

The V gene is TRBV12-3 or TRBV12-4, the J gene TRBJ2-3; a weak D match, TRBD1 (8 bases). The length of the CDR3 is 15 residues. V was shortened by 7 bases and J by 4 bases, with 18 bases between the two germline ends. Here the CDR3 reads CASTPGGGGPDTQYF. The CDR3 DNA follows: TGTGCCAGCACTCCAGGGGGCGGGGGACCAGATACGCAGTATTTT.

This sequence joins TRBV12-3 or TRBV12-4 and TRBJ2-4, with D uncertain. V lost 1 base to trimming and J lost 7 bases, with 5 bases between them. The CDR3 consists of 12 residues. The CDR3 region has the DNA TGTGCCAGCAGTTTAGGGCAGAACATTCAGTACTTC. This encodes CASSLGQNIQYF.

This clonotype was seen more than once but under ten times. The CDR3 DNA reads as TGCAGTGCCCATTTTAGCGGGGGGCCCCAAGAGACCCAGTACTTC. This codes for CSAHFSGGPQETQYF. The chain carries TRBV20-1 and TRBJ2-5; 10 nucleotides agree with TRBD2. The CDR3 extends over 15 amino acids. Per germline, CDR1 DFQATT and CDR2 SNEGSKA (reference sequence). V dropped 6 bases and J dropped 1; count of bases not matched to a gene: 8.

There are a few counts of this clonotype. V is TRBV29-1 and J is TRBJ2-3, with 12 bases lining up with TRBD2. The CDR3 extends over 15 amino acids. V was pared by 0 bases and J by 4 bases, with 2 bases of the junction left unmatched. Germline V gives CDR1 SQVTM, CDR2 ANQGSEA. CDR3 coding DNA: TGCAGCGTTGAAGATTCTAGCGGGAGGGCAGATACGCAGTATTTT. This codes for CSVEDSSGRADTQYF.

In this sample, this clonotype turned up many times. The rearrangement uses TRBV25-1 and TRBJ2-5; D uncertain. CDR3 length: 14 amino acids. Germline V lookup: CDR1 MGHDK, CDR2 SYGVNS. V lost 3 bases and J 5 bases, leaving 13 bases between the germline ends. The CDR3 nucleotides are TGTGCCAGCAGTGAGCCACGGCTTCTTGAGACCCAGTACTTC. This gives the protein CASSEPRLLETQYF.

The chain employs TRBV7-2 and TRBJ2-1; 14 nucleotides align to TRBD2. CDR1 SGHTA and CDR2 FQGNSA come from the germline V gene. V lost 6 bases, J lost 16 bases, and 8 bases stayed unmatched. The CDR3 consists of 13 residues. The CDR3 sequence is CASRWGTSGGCFF. DNA for the CDR3: TGTGCCAGCAGGTGGGGGACTAGCGGGGGATGTTTCTTC.